Presented here are 19 T cell receptor beta chains from one specimen sequenced in a study of cytomegalovirus exposure and HLA in healthy donors. The PCR used 60 Vbeta and 13 Jbeta primers. The protocol was immunoSEQ multiplex PCR, while the TCRdb copy is restricted to in-frame clones and leaves out a portion. Here the sample spans 95,000 to 120,000 clones, around 70% being singletons. Material for sequencing was PBMCs. These receptors all come from a woman aged 35 to 49 in good health and CMV-seropositive.

This clone was detected only a few times. The chain is built from TRBV5-6 and TRBJ1-1; D call uncertain. The V end lost 4 bases, the J end lost 11 bases, and 18 bases lay between the germline ends. Germline CDR1 is SGHDT and CDR2 is YYEEEE. The CDR3 length is 13 residues. CDR3 nucleotides: TGTGCCAGCAGCCCTAAATTCGCTCTGGGCGCTTTCTTT. It translates to CASSPKFALGAFF.

The chain employs TRBV7-9 and TRBJ1-2, with D perhaps matching TRBD1 (6 bases). The length of the CDR3 is 14 residues. V dropped 3 bases and J dropped 1 base, with 9 bases sitting between them. Germline lookup yields CDR1 SEHNR and CDR2 FQNEAQ (reference sequence). The CDR3 bases are TGTGCCAGCAGCTTGCCGGGACATAACTATGGCTACACCTTC. This sequence encodes CASSLPGHNYGYTF. Combining the CDR3 with reference TRBV7-9 and TRBJ1-2 gives the whole variable domain DTGVSQNPRHKITKRGQNVTFRCDPISEHNRLYWYRQTLGQGPEFLTYFQNEAQLEKSRLLSDRFSAERPKGSFSTLEIQRTEQGDSAMYLCASSLPGHNYGYTFGSGTRLTVV.

This clone was observed a single time. The genes are TRBV27 and TRBJ2-5; a weak D match, TRBD1 (6 bases). The J call may be faulty, since TRBJ2-7 better matches the DNA end. Germline CDR1 MNHEY, CDR2 SMNVEV (reference sequence). There are 14 residues in the CDR3. The CDR3 loop is CATRAGDALYEQYF. CDR3 sequence (DNA): TGTGCCACCCGCGCAGGGGATGCCCTTTACGAGCAGTACTTC.

The chain employs TRBV7-8 and TRBJ1-2; TRBD1 matches at 7 bases. CDR3 size: 14 residues. Germline lookup yields CDR1 SGHVS and CDR2 FQNEAQ. J gave up 6 bases and V 5 bases, and 9 bases lay outside the gene matches. The CDR3 nucleotides read TGTGCCAGCAGCACCCACACAGGGGAGGATGGCTACACCTTC. Protein sequence: CASSTHTGEDGYTF.

The chain uses TRBV30 and TRBJ1-2, with D uncertain. Trimming pared 0 bases from V and 4 bases from J, leaving 15 bases between. Germline V gene data show CDR1 as GTSNPN and CDR2 as SVGIG (reference sequence). The CDR3 totals 15 residues. This CDR3 reads CAWSVGGVTGYGYTF. The DNA of the CDR3 is TGTGCCTGGAGTGTAGGCGGGGTGACCGGCTATGGCTACACCTTC.

The J gene is TRBJ1-5, the V gene TRBV4-2; maybe TRBD1 (5 bases). The germline V and J ends were trimmed by 0 bases and 7 bases, with 7 bases remaining between them. The CDR3 spans 13 residues. CDR1 and CDR2 (germline): LGHNA, YNFKEQ. Written as DNA, the CDR3 is TGTGCCAGCAGCCAAGATGGGGGGCAGCCCCAGCATTTT. Translation gives CASSQDGGQPQHF.

V is TRBV6-6 and J is TRBJ2-2; D is ambiguous. The CDR3 totals 16 residues. The germline V gene has CDR1 MNHNY and CDR2 SVGAGI (reference sequence). V was clipped by 6 bases and J by 5 bases, with 19 bases between them. CDR3 in DNA: TGTGCCAGCAGCCAATTTCAGGATTTTACTACCGGGGAGCTGTTTTTT. It is translated as CASSQFQDFTTGELFF.

The chain uses TRBV30 and TRBJ2-7, with TRBD2 matching over 7 bases. The CDR3 spans 14 residues. Germline CDR1 and CDR2: GTSNPN and SVGIG (reference sequence). V gave up 1 base and J gave up 0 bases; unmatched junction bases: 3. The CDR3, as DNA: TGTGCCTGGAGTGAAGGCGGGAGCTCCTACGAGCAGTACTTC. Encoded protein: CAWSEGGSSYEQYF.

V gene TRBV15 combines with J gene TRBJ2-3; the match to TRBD2 covers 14 bases. CDR1 is LNHNV and CDR2 is YYDKDF in the germline V gene (reference sequence). V lost 3 bases, J lost 4 bases, and 3 bases stayed unmatched. This CDR3 is built from 16 residues. The CDR3 sequence: CATSRGLAGVADTQYF. The CDR3 nucleotides read TGTGCCACCAGCAGGGGACTAGCGGGAGTGGCAGATACGCAGTATTTT.

This chain joins TRBV6-6 and TRBJ2-1, with 7 bases matching TRBD2. Germline CDR1 reads MNHNY; CDR2 reads SVGAGI (reference sequence). With 0 bases clipped from V and 9 bases from J, the junction kept 8 bases outside the gene matches. The length of the CDR3 is 15 residues. In nucleotides, the CDR3 is TGTGCCAGCAGTTACTCGGCTTTGCGGGAGAGTGAGCAGTTCTTC. Its protein is CASSYSALRESEQFF.

This chain uses TRBV6-6 with TRBJ2-7; a possible D gene is TRBD2 (6 bases). Trimming stripped 3 bases from V and 3 bases from J, with 15 bases between. From germline, CDR1 is MNHNY and CDR2 SVGAGI (reference sequence). The CDR3 spans 15 residues. CDR3 amino acids: CASSYPGRSGYEQYF. The CDR3 DNA reads as TGTGCCAGCAGTTATCCAGGGAGGTCCGGCTACGAGCAGTACTTC.

J is TRBJ2-5 and V is TRBV11-2; the match to TRBD1 covers 7 bases. The CDR3 is 15 amino acids. J lost 1 base, V lost 1 base, and 3 bases had no gene match. Germline CDR1 reads SGHAT; CDR2 reads FQNNGV. CDR3 coding DNA: TGTGCCAGCAGCTTAGGACAGGGAACCCAAGAGACCCAGTACTTC. This encodes CASSLGQGTQETQYF.

This clone showed up just once. The rearrangement links TRBV5-4 to TRBJ2-2, with D perhaps TRBD1 (6 bases). This CDR3 spans 15 amino acids. CDR1 and CDR2 from the germline V gene are SGHNT and YYREEE (reference sequence). V was pared by 10 bases and J by 7 bases, with 23 bases between. CDR3 DNA sequence: TGTGCCGCTGGGGGCCGAGGGAACGACGGCGGGGAGCTGTTTTTT. Translating it yields CAAGGRGNDGGELFF.

This sequence joins TRBV6-1 and TRBJ2-6, with D unclear. Trimming stripped 4 bases from V and 0 bases from J, with 10 bases between. CDR1 and CDR2 (germline): MNHNS, SASEGT. The CDR3 length is 16 residues. The CDR3 DNA reads TGTGCCAGCAGTGTTTCGGGTTACTCTGGGGCCAACGTCCTGACTTTC. This codes for CASSVSGYSGANVLTF.

The rearrangement uses TRBV5-1 and TRBJ2-7; 7 bases are a match to TRBD1. V lost 4 bases, J lost 2 bases, and 3 bases stayed unmatched. Germline lookup yields CDR1 SGHRS and CDR2 YFSETQ. CDR3 length: 13 amino acids. The CDR3 DNA sequence: TGCGCCAGCAGCCCAGACAGGGCCTACGAGCAGTACTTC. It yields the protein CASSPDRAYEQYF.

The rearrangement links TRBV11-2 to TRBJ1-2; D is unclear. Between the trimmed V and J ends, which lost 0 bases and 4 bases, there was a span of 12 bases. The CDR3 consists of 15 residues. Looked up from germline, CDR1 is SGHAT and CDR2 is FQNNGV. The DNA for the CDR3 is TGTGCCAGCAGCTTAGAGGGAGGGCTGCCCTATGGCTACACCTTC. Amino acid sequence: CASSLEGGLPYGYTF.

The chain has TRBV28 and TRBJ2-1; D is unclear. This CDR3 is built from 12 residues. CDR1 and CDR2 (germline): MDHEN, SYDVKM. V was trimmed by 7 bases and J by 5 bases, leaving 9 bases between them. CDR3 region: CASTPNHNEQFF. CDR3 DNA sequence: TGTGCCAGCACCCCTAACCACAATGAGCAGTTCTTC.

J is TRBJ2-5 and V is TRBV2; D is possibly TRBD2 (5 bases). The CDR3 runs to 13 residues. V was clipped by 5 bases and J by 2 bases, with 9 bases between them. Germline CDR1 reads SNHLY; CDR2 reads FYNNEI. The CDR3 region is CASSLGLQETQYF. DNA of the CDR3: TGTGCCAGCAGTTTAGGACTTCAAGAGACCCAGTACTTC.

Here the CDR3 reads CASSQDAGYEQYF. DNA of the CDR3: TGCGCCAGCAGCCAAGACGCCGGGTACGAGCAGTACTTC. The V and J genes are TRBV4-1 and TRBJ2-7; no reliable D call. There are 13 residues in the CDR3. CDR1 is MGHRA, CDR2 YSYEKL, per germline. V gave up 0 bases and J gave up 4 bases, with 7 bases separating them.